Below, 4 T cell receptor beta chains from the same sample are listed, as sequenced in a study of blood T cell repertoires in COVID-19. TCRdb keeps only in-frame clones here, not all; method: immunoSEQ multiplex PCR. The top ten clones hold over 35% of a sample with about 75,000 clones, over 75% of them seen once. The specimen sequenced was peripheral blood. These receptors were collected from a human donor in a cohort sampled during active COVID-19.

DNA of the CDR3: TGTGCCAGCTCACCAAACAGCCATCCTGAAGCTTTCTTT. Translated: CASSPNSHPEAFF. The J gene is TRBJ1-1, the V gene TRBV18, with D unresolved. V shed 2 bases and J shed 6 bases, with 10 bases lying between them. The CDR3 runs to 13 residues. Germline lookup yields CDR1 KGHSH and CDR2 LQKENI. Together with reference TRBV18 and TRBJ1-1, the CDR3 gives the full variable domain: NAGVMQNPRHLVRRRGQEARLRCSPMKGHSHVYWYRQLPEEGLKFMVYLQKENIIDESGMPKERFSAEFPKEGPSILRIQQVVRGDSAAYFCASSPNSHPEAFFGQGTRLTVV.

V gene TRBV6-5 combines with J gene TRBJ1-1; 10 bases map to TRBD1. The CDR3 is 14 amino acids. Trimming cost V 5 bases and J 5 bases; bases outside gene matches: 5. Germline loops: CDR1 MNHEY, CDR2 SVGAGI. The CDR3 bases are TGTGCCAGCAGTACCGGGACAGGGGTAACTGAAGCTTTCTTT. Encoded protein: CASSTGTGVTEAFF.

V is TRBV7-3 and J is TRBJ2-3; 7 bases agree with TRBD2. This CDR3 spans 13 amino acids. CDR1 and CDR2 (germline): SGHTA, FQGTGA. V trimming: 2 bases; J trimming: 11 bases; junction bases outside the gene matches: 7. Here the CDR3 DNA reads TGTGCCAGCAGCTTAGGCCATTCTAGCGGGCAGTATTTT. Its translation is CASSLGHSSGQYF.

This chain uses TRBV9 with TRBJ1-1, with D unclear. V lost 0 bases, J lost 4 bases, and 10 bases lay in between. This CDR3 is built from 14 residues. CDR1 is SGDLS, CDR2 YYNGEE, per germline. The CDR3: CASSVAFAGTEAFF. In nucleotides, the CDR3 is TGTGCCAGCAGCGTAGCTTTTGCAGGCACTGAAGCTTTCTTT.